This entry lists 20 T cell receptor beta chains sequenced from one sample in a study of shared clonotypes between healthy human individuals. The table came from immunoSEQ multiplex PCR; TCRdb's copy has only in-frame clones and leaves some out. Of 980,000 or so clones detected, around 80% appear once; the ten largest clones hold approximately 1.5%. The specimen sequenced was memory CD4+ T cells sorted from blood. Subset noted: CD45RA-negative fraction. The receptors were sampled from a man aged 18 to 35 in good health.

The CDR3 sequence is CASSLVGDGELFF. The CDR3 DNA sequence: TGTGCCAGCAGCTTGGTCGGGGACGGGGAGCTGTTTTTT. J is TRBJ2-2 and V is TRBV5-4, with D maybe TRBD2 (5 bases). The germline V and J ends were trimmed by 0 bases and 7 bases, with 7 bases remaining between them. This CDR3 spans 13 amino acids. Germline CDR1 is SGHNT and CDR2 is YYREEE (reference sequence).

CDR3 DNA sequence: TGTGCCAGCAGCTTACAACTAGCGGGAAACAATGAGCAGTTCTTC. This encodes CASSLQLAGNNEQFF. V usage is TRBV7-2 and J usage is TRBJ2-1; 10 bases are a match to TRBD2. The length of the CDR3 is 15 residues. The junction had 3 bases not matched to a gene; V was cut back by 2 bases and J by 5 bases. Germline assignment: CDR1 SGHTA and CDR2 FQGNSA.

The chain combines TRBV7-2 with TRBJ2-1; 7 bases are shared with TRBD2. The CDR3 consists of 16 residues. Germline V gene sequence: CDR1 SGHTA, CDR2 FQGNSA. The V segment lost 2 bases and the J segment 3 bases; nucleotides outside the gene matches: 7. This chain's CDR3 is CASSLPGTNNYNEQFF. The CDR3 nucleotides read TGTGCCAGCAGCTTACCCGGGACTAACAACTACAATGAGCAGTTCTTC. The full variable domain, rest sourced from reference TRBV7-2 and TRBJ2-1, is GAGVSQSPSNKVTEKGKDVELRCDPISGHTALYWYRQSLGQGLEFLIYFQGNSAPDKSGLPSDRFSAERTGGSVSTLTIQRTQQEDSAVYLCASSLPGTNNYNEQFFGPGTRLTVL.

V usage is TRBV11-2 and J usage is TRBJ2-7, with TRBD2 identical over 7 bases. The CDR3 is 16 amino acids. Germline V gene sequence: CDR1 SGHAT, CDR2 FQNNGV. The V and J ends lost 6 bases and 5 bases, in that order; junction bases with no gene match: 16. CDR3 bases: TGTGCCAGCAGTCAGGTACCGGGGGGTAGTGGCCACGAGCAGTACTTC. Translation: CASSQVPGGSGHEQYF.

J is TRBJ2-3 and V is TRBV15; D assignment may be TRBD1 or TRBD2 (6 bases each). The V gene lost 1 base and the J gene lost 2 bases, with 13 bases spanning the gap. Germline V lookup: CDR1 LNHNV, CDR2 YYDKDF (reference sequence). The CDR3 loop spans 16 amino acids. The CDR3 DNA is TGTGCCACCAGCAGAGGAGAGGGGGGCTACACAGATACGCAGTATTTT. Protein: CATSRGEGGYTDTQYF.

The genes are TRBV5-4 and TRBJ2-3, with 11 positions matching TRBD1. The CDR3 consists of 14 residues. CDR1 SGHNT and CDR2 YYREEE come from the germline V gene (reference sequence). With V trimmed by 3 bases and J by 4 bases, 1 base remained unmatched. In DNA, the CDR3 is TGTGCCAGCAGCTGGGACAGGGGGTCAGATACGCAGTATTTT. Translated: CASSWDRGSDTQYF.

This sequence joins TRBV2 and TRBJ1-1; D is unresolved. The CDR3 covers 13 residues. V lost 4 bases, J lost 4 bases, and 10 bases lay in between. CDR1 is SNHLY, CDR2 FYNNEI, per germline. The CDR3 region has the DNA TGTGCCAGCAGTGGAGGATGGAGCACTGAAGCTTTCTTT. It specifies CASSGGWSTEAFF.

About this clone itself: In the same sample, other DNA sequences code for this CDR3. The rearrangement uses TRBV6-1 and TRBJ2-7, with a possible D match to TRBD1 (5 bases). The V and J ends lost 3 bases and 0 bases respectively, with 9 bases between them. Germline V gene data show CDR1 as MNHNS and CDR2 as SASEGT. There are 14 residues in the CDR3. The CDR3, as DNA: TGTGCCAGCAGTGACTGGGGCAGCTCCTACGAGCAGTACTTC. It specifies CASSDWGSSYEQYF.

This clone was observed once. This chain links TRBV5-4 with TRBJ2-7; D gene ambiguous. CDR3 length: 14 residues. Deletions cut 5 bases from V and 0 bases from J, with 12 bases between. Germline V gene sequence: CDR1 SGHNT, CDR2 YYREEE (reference sequence). The CDR3 reads CASSLGLSSYEQYF. CDR3 bases: TGTGCCAGCAGTCTCGGCCTCAGCTCCTACGAGCAGTACTTC.

A few counts support this clone. The chain employs TRBV7-2 and TRBJ2-5, with 10 nucleotides matching TRBD2. V lost 5 bases, J lost 1 base, and 7 bases stayed unmatched. CDR1 is SGHTA and CDR2 is FQGNSA in the germline V gene. The CDR3 is 16 residues long. The CDR3 here is CASSDTGTSAQETQYF. Here the CDR3 DNA reads TGTGCCAGCAGCGACACCGGGACTAGCGCCCAAGAGACCCAGTACTTC. Filled out from reference TRBV7-2 and TRBJ2-5, the complete variable domain reads GAGVSQSPSNKVTEKGKDVELRCDPISGHTALYWYRQSLGQGLEFLIYFQGNSAPDKSGLPSDRFSAERTGGSVSTLTIQRTQQEDSAVYLCASSDTGTSAQETQYFGPGTRLLVL.

This clone has only a few counts. The chain couples TRBV28 to TRBJ1-1; 10 nucleotides align to TRBD1. V lost 4 bases to trimming and J lost 8 bases; unmatched junction nucleotides: 7. The germline CDR1 and CDR2 sequences are MDHEN and SYDVKM. The CDR3 spans 14 residues. CDR3 nucleotides: TGTGCCAGCAGTTCGACAGGGGGCGGGTTGGAAGCTTTCTTT. The encoded protein is CASSSTGGGLEAFF.

This clone was recorded many times. The V and J genes are TRBV7-2 and TRBJ1-5; D ambiguous. V lost 1 base and J 1 base, leaving 8 bases between the germline ends. CDR3 length equals 15 residues. The germline V gene has CDR1 SGHTA and CDR2 FQGNSA. The CDR3 here is CASSLEVGSNQPQHF. The CDR3 DNA sequence: TGTGCCAGCAGCTTAGAGGTAGGCAGCAATCAGCCCCAGCATTTT.

This chain uses TRBV6-1 with TRBJ2-1; 8 bases line up with TRBD1. Losses at the gene ends were 8 bases for V and 15 bases for J; bases not matched to a gene: 18. Germline CDR1 MNHNS, CDR2 SASEGT. This CDR3 is built from 14 residues. The CDR3 bases are TGTGCCAGCGACTACGGGACAGGAGTACCCCGGGGGTTCTTC. Translation: CASDYGTGVPRGFF.

This clone was seen a handful of times. This chain links TRBV10-3 with TRBJ1-4, with a tentative D call TRBD1 (6 bases). Looked up from germline, CDR1 is ENHRY and CDR2 is SYGVKD. V was pared by 2 bases and J by 2 bases, with 15 bases between. The CDR3 totals 17 residues. The CDR3 region is CAISERGDGATNEKLFF. The CDR3 DNA reads as TGTGCCATCAGTGAGAGGGGGGATGGCGCGACTAATGAAAAACTGTTTTTT.

At least ten counts were recorded for this clone. The gene calls are TRBV30 and TRBJ1-1; D might be TRBD1 (6 bases). V was trimmed by 5 bases and J by 0 bases, leaving 13 bases between them. The CDR3 is made up of 14 amino acids. The germline V gene encodes CDR1 GTSNPN and CDR2 SVGIG (reference sequence). The CDR3 DNA is TGTGCCTGGGGCACAGGGCGGGTGAACACTGAAGCTTTCTTT. This sequence encodes CAWGTGRVNTEAFF.

This chain joins TRBV5-4 and TRBJ1-1; TRBD1 matches at 8 bases. This CDR3 contains 15 residues. Trimming cost V 4 bases and J 1 base; bases outside gene matches: 6. Germline assignment: CDR1 SGHNT and CDR2 YYREEE (reference sequence). The DNA for the CDR3 is TGTGCCAGCAGCCAGGGGGCGGAAGGGAACACTGAAGCTTTCTTT. Translated, it gives CASSQGAEGNTEAFF.

On this clone itself: Other nucleotide sequences from this sample produce the same CDR3. The rearrangement uses TRBV2 and TRBJ2-5, with no clear D. Germline V lookup: CDR1 SNHLY, CDR2 FYNNEI. The CDR3 has 10 amino acids. Trimming took off 6 bases at V and 4 bases at J, with 3 bases between the two ends. The CDR3 nucleotides read TGTGCCAGCAGGGTAGAGACCCAGTACTTC. It translates to CASRVETQYF.

The chain couples TRBV7-9 to TRBJ2-5; TRBD1 or TRBD2 may be the D gene (5 bases each). CDR1 is SEHNR, CDR2 FQNEAQ, per germline (reference sequence). CDR3 length equals 14 residues. V was clipped by 4 bases and J by 0 bases, with 9 bases between them. The CDR3 reads CASSYGTDQETQYF. CDR3 in DNA: TGTGCCAGCAGCTACGGGACGGACCAAGAGACCCAGTACTTC.

This clone was counted once. CDR3: CASSLTETGNSPLHF. The CDR3 nucleotides are TGTGCCAGCAGCCTAACCGAAACAGGGAATTCACCCCTCCACTTT. The rearrangement links TRBV9 to TRBJ1-6, with D maybe TRBD1 (6 bases). Germline values: CDR1 SGDLS, CDR2 YYNGEE. This CDR3 contains 15 residues. V lost 4 bases and J 7 bases, leaving 15 bases between the germline ends.

The chain combines TRBV5-6 with TRBJ2-3; 15 nucleotides match TRBD2. Germline V gene data show CDR1 as SGHDT and CDR2 as YYEEEE. The CDR3 extends over 17 amino acids. Unmatched junction bases numbered 5, after V lost 2 bases and J lost 4 bases. The CDR3, as DNA: TGTGCCAGCAGCTTCCAAGGACTAGCGGGAGGGTCAGATACGCAGTATTTT. This sequence encodes CASSFQGLAGGSDTQYF.